This TCR beta chain was identified in a study of OX40 agonist ivuxolimab in advanced cancers. Study-level findings and limits: Relatively little clonal expansion, among the lowest observed, appeared in partial responders at 0.1-3.0 mg/kg. By week 6 at 0.1 to 3.0 mg/kg, blood CD4+ and CD8+ T cells had expanded clonally.

As regards this clone: What it binds is unknown.

Germline V gene data show CDR1 as MNHNY and CDR2 as SVGAGI (reference sequence). This CDR3 spans 12 amino acids. The trim removed 4 bases at V and 7 bases at J, leaving 0 bases unmatched. Generated by immunoSEQ multiplex PCR, the TCRdb table keeps only in-frame clones and is missing some. The table lists roughly 15,000 clones, more than 75% of them singletons, with less than 80% in the top ten. The TCR comes from an adult with an advanced solid tumor such as melanoma, head and neck, liver or kidney cancer. The starting material was CD4+ or CD8+ T cells sorted from blood, obtained in a trial of the OX40 agonist ivuxolimab. The V and J genes are TRBV6-6 and TRBJ2-2, with 7 nucleotides matching TRBD2. The CDR3 sequence is CASSSGGGELFF. DNA for the CDR3: TGTGCCAGCAGTTCGGGAGGCGGGGAGCTGTTTTTT.